These 21 T cell receptor beta chains originate from one sample sequenced in a study of cytomegalovirus exposure and HLA in healthy donors. The PCR contained 60 Vbeta and 13 Jbeta primers. The method was immunoSEQ multiplex PCR; TCRdb's version includes in-frame clones alone and lacks a portion of them. The data contain fewer than 250,000 clones, 81% of them singletons. The source material was PBMCs. The source of these receptors is a man in his forties or fifties in good health and CMV-seropositive.

The chain couples TRBV21-1 to TRBJ1-5; the D call in the table, TRBD1, was not verified against the DNA. TRBV21-1 is listed as a pseudogene. The CDR3 runs to 13 residues. CDR3 loop: CASSGQSNQPQHF. The CDR3 coding sequence is TGTGCCAGCAGCGGACAGAGCAATCAGCCCCAGCATTTT.

The CDR3 spells CASRSTGTGNTGELFF. In DNA, the CDR3 is TGTGCCAGCAGATCCACCGGGACAGGGAACACCGGGGAGCTGTTTTTT. V usage is TRBV14 and J usage is TRBJ2-2, with 8 bases matching TRBD1. V was pared by 6 bases and J by 1 base, with 7 bases of the junction left unmatched. This CDR3 has 16 residues. Germline values: CDR1 SGHDN, CDR2 FVKESK.

In this sample, this clone turned up a few times. The chain couples TRBV4-3 to TRBJ2-2, with a tentative D call TRBD2 (6 bases). In germline, CDR1 is LGHNA, CDR2 YSLEER. The CDR3 consists of 9 residues. The CDR3 DNA follows: TGCCCGGGGGCCGGGGAGCTGTTTTTT. This encodes CPGAGELFF.

The V and J genes are TRBV7-9 and TRBJ2-1; TRBD1 matches at 10 bases. V dropped 5 bases and J dropped 12; count of bases not matched to a gene: 13. Germline loops: CDR1 SEHNR, CDR2 FQNEAQ (reference sequence). This CDR3 comprises 15 residues. CDR3 in DNA: TGTGCCAGCAGCACCCTGACAGGGGGCTCATTCGGGCAGTTCTTC. Protein: CASSTLTGGSFGQFF.

This clone has only a few counts. V usage is TRBV2 and J usage is TRBJ2-5, with 9 bases identical to TRBD2. The V and J ends lost 2 bases and 5 bases, in that order; junction bases with no gene match: 3. This CDR3 spans 14 amino acids. Germline V gives CDR1 SNHLY, CDR2 FYNNEI. The CDR3 is CASSELAGIETQYF. The DNA for the CDR3 is TGTGCCAGCAGTGAACTAGCGGGAATTGAGACCCAGTACTTC. Full variable domain (rest looked up from reference TRBV2 and TRBJ2-5): EPEVTQTPSHQVTQMGQEVILRCVPISNHLYFYWYRQILGQKVEFLVSFYNNEISEKSEIFDDQFSVERPDGSNFTLKIRSTKLEDSAMYFCASSELAGIETQYFGPGTRLLVL.

The chain is built from TRBV19 and TRBJ1-5; TRBD1 matches at 9 bases. Germline values: CDR1 LNHDA, CDR2 SQIVND (reference sequence). This CDR3 spans 14 amino acids. Trimming removed 3 bases from V and 5 bases from J; junction bases left unmatched: 2. CDR3 protein: CASSIWTGDQPQHF. CDR3 bases: TGTGCCAGTAGTATCTGGACAGGGGATCAGCCCCAGCATTTT. Filled out from reference TRBV19 and TRBJ1-5, the complete variable domain reads DGGITQSPKYLFRKEGQNVTLSCEQNLNHDAMYWYRQDPGQGLRLIYYSQIVNDFQKGDIAEGYSVSREKKESFPLTVTSAQKNPTAFYLCASSIWTGDQPQHFGDGTRLSIL.

The rearrangement uses TRBV7-9 and TRBJ2-4, with D hard to call. From germline, CDR1 is SEHNR and CDR2 FQNEAQ (reference sequence). The CDR3 covers 16 residues. V shed 5 bases and J shed 2 bases, with 16 bases lying between them. This CDR3 reads CASSLHTVSSKNIQYF. The CDR3 DNA reads TGTGCCAGCAGCCTCCATACAGTCTCGTCCAAAAACATTCAGTACTTC. The full variable domain, with the rest looked up from reference TRBV7-9 and TRBJ2-4, is DTGVSQNPRHKITKRGQNVTFRCDPISEHNRLYWYRQTLGQGPEFLTYFQNEAQLEKSRLLSDRFSAERPKGSFSTLEIQRTEQGDSAMYLCASSLHTVSSKNIQYFGAGTRLSVL.

The chain joins TRBV4-3 to TRBJ2-3; maybe TRBD1 (6 bases). Trimming cost V 0 bases and J 12 bases, with 19 bases left between them. Germline V lookup: CDR1 LGHNA, CDR2 YSLEER. The CDR3 contains 15 residues. The CDR3 sequence is CASSQDRGSRTSQYF. The CDR3 nucleotides read TGCGCCAGCAGCCAAGATAGGGGGAGCAGAACCTCCCAGTATTTT.

The chain couples TRBV19 to TRBJ2-5; 7 positions match TRBD1. The CDR3 extends over 14 amino acids. Per germline, CDR1 LNHDA and CDR2 SQIVND (reference sequence). V gave up 4 bases and J gave up 2 bases; unmatched junction bases: 4. CDR3 in amino acids: CASSRQGMQETQYF. Written as DNA, the CDR3 is TGTGCCAGTAGTAGACAGGGAATGCAAGAGACCCAGTACTTC.

The rearrangement links TRBV5-1 to TRBJ2-7, with TRBD2 matching 9 bases. Germline CDR1 SGHRS, CDR2 YFSETQ. The CDR3 is 13 residues long. V lost 0 bases to trimming and J lost 7 bases; unmatched junction nucleotides: 2. CDR3 bases: TGCGCCAGCAGCTTGGAGGGACTAGCTGAGCAGTACTTC. Protein product: CASSLEGLAEQYF.

As regards this clone: The junction shows a germline mismatch at one end, possibly a read error. The rearrangement joins TRBV4-3 to TRBJ2-4; a possible D gene is TRBD1 (6 bases). Germline values: CDR1 LGHNA, CDR2 YSLEER. The CDR3 spans 17 residues. The CDR3 spells CASGQDPGHPNKNIQYF. CDR3 nucleotide sequence: TGCGCCAGCGGCCAAGATCCGGGACACCCTAACAAAAACATTCAGTACTTC.

The rearrangement uses TRBV28 and TRBJ1-4, with a possible D match to TRBD1 (6 bases). The CDR3 has 15 amino acids. V lost 7 bases, J lost 4 bases, and 16 bases lay in between. Germline V lookup: CDR1 MDHEN, CDR2 SYDVKM. This chain's CDR3 is CASTTAGGGNEKLFF. CDR3 bases: TGTGCCAGCACCACCGCGGGGGGCGGTAATGAAAAACTGTTTTTT. Based on the CDR3 plus reference TRBV28 and TRBJ1-4, the full variable domain is DVKVTQSSRYLVKRTGEKVFLECVQDMDHENMFWYRQDPGLGLRLIYFSYDVKMKEKGDIPEGYSVSREKKERFSLILESASTNQTSMYLCASTTAGGGNEKLFFGSGTQLSVL.

The chain employs TRBV30 and TRBJ1-5, with TRBD1 matching 7 bases. The CDR3 runs to 15 residues. V dropped 4 bases and J dropped 1; count of bases not matched to a gene: 7. CDR1 is GTSNPN and CDR2 is SVGIG in the germline V gene (reference sequence). The CDR3 DNA is TGTGCCTGGAAAAACAGGGGACCCAGCAATCAGCCCCAGCATTTT. Its protein product is CAWKNRGPSNQPQHF.

This sequence joins TRBV4-1 and TRBJ2-3, with 10 bases matching TRBD2. This CDR3 has 17 residues. V lost 1 base, J lost 6 bases, and 10 bases stayed unmatched. The germline V gene has CDR1 MGHRA and CDR2 YSYEKL. The CDR3 protein is CASSQVRGAGGGDTQYF. CDR3 coding DNA: TGCGCCAGCAGCCAAGTGAGGGGAGCGGGGGGGGGCGATACGCAGTATTTT.

The rearrangement links TRBV6-6 to TRBJ2-2; 10 bases line up with TRBD2. Germline CDR1 is MNHNY and CDR2 is SVGAGI (reference sequence). The CDR3 spans 16 residues. V shed 5 bases and J 1 base; nucleotides not matched to a gene: 4. CDR3 residues: CASSNLAGVNTGELFF. CDR3 in DNA: TGTGCCAGCAGTAACCTAGCGGGAGTGAACACCGGGGAGCTGTTTTTT.

J is TRBJ1-5 and V is TRBV9; D unresolved. This CDR3 has 15 amino acids. Germline-derived CDR1 and CDR2 are SGDLS and YYNGEE. The V gene lost 3 bases and the J gene lost 9 bases, with 19 bases spanning the gap. CDR3 residues: CASSALGEPGRPQHF. The CDR3 coding sequence is TGTGCCAGCAGCGCCCTCGGGGAGCCCGGTAGGCCCCAGCATTTT. The full variable domain, its missing parts supplied by reference TRBV9 and TRBJ1-5, is DSGVTQTPKHLITATGQRVTLRCSPRSGDLSVYWYQQSLDQGLQFLIQYYNGEERAKGNILERFSAQQFPDLHSELNLSSLELGDSALYFCASSALGEPGRPQHFGDGTRLSIL.

The rearrangement links TRBV7-9 to TRBJ1-2, with D unclear. Germline CDR1 and CDR2: SEHNR and FQNEAQ (reference sequence). This CDR3 is built from 14 residues. V dropped 11 bases and J dropped 2 bases, with 18 bases sitting between them. DNA of the CDR3: TGTGCCTCCCCAATGGAGGGATCCAACTATGGCTACACCTTC. This gives the protein CASPMEGSNYGYTF.

V is TRBV7-8 and J is TRBJ2-5; maybe TRBD1 (5 bases). TRBJ2-7 explains the end of the DNA better; the J call may be wrong. Germline V lookup: CDR1 SGHVS, CDR2 FQNEAQ. This CDR3 contains 15 residues. In nucleotides, the CDR3 is TGTGCCAGCAGCCAAATTTTCAGGGCTGGCTACGAGCAGTACTTC. Its protein is CASSQIFRAGYEQYF.

This rearrangement joins TRBV19 to TRBJ1-6; TRBD1 agrees at 9 bases. V was clipped by 3 bases and J by 11 bases; unmatched bases: 5. The germline gives CDR1 LNHDA, CDR2 SQIVND (reference sequence). This CDR3 contains 14 residues. Written as DNA, the CDR3 is TGTGCCAGTAGTATCGCAACAGGGGGCACACCCCTCCACTTT. Translating gives CASSIATGGTPLHF.

This chain uses TRBV4-1 with TRBJ1-2; no firm D call. Germline-derived CDR1 and CDR2 are MGHRA and YSYEKL. This CDR3 is 11 amino acids long. V gave up 3 bases and J gave up 8 bases, with 7 bases separating them. The CDR3 sequence: CASSHVAGYTF. The DNA of the CDR3 is TGCGCCAGCAGCCATGTAGCGGGCTACACCTTC.

The V call is TRBV7-2, the J call TRBJ2-1, with a possible D match to TRBD2 (5 bases). The CDR3 totals 14 residues. Germline values: CDR1 SGHTA, CDR2 FQGNSA. V lost 1 base, J lost 5 bases, and 9 bases lay in between. The CDR3 reads CASSLGGWNNEQFF. The CDR3, as DNA: TGTGCCAGCAGCTTAGGAGGGTGGAACAATGAGCAGTTCTTC.